This T cell receptor (beta chain) was sequenced in a study of graft-versus-host responses after intestinal transplantation. Study-wide background: Recipients underwent multivisceral, liver-intestinal, or isolated intestinal transplants. Every transplant recipient was induced with anti-thymocyte globulin, then maintained on tacrolimus and steroids for about 3 years. Study conclusions and caveats: Declines in HvG clones occurring early post-transplant were associated with peak circulating GvH clone levels.

Germline V gene sequence: CDR1 MNHEY, CDR2 SMNVEV (reference sequence). Trimming took 6 bases from V and 3 from J; bases not matched to a gene: 12. The CDR3 runs 17 residues. Method: immunoSEQ multiplex PCR; TCRdb's copy keeps in-frame clones and lacks some. The sample comprises roughly 25,000 clones, around 40% of which are singletons, and around 0.66% rests with the top ten. The chain joins TRBV27 to TRBJ1-5, with 9 bases matching TRBD1. Sequenced material: alloreactive CD4+ T cells from a mixed lymphocyte reaction culture, taken before intestinal transplant. Subset given: CFSE-low proliferating T cells sorted from approximately 6-day pre-transplant mixed lymphocyte reaction (GvH or HvG direction). This TCR was recovered from a human patient who received an intestinal transplant. The CDR3: CASRLGTGQGPNQPQHF. Written as DNA, the CDR3 is TGTGCCAGCAGATTGGGGACGGGACAGGGCCCCAATCAGCCCCAGCATTTT.